This T cell receptor (beta chain) was captured by sequencing in a study of blood T cells in healthy people across ages. Across the study: About one barcoded TCR beta cDNA was captured per two T cells. Study-wide results and limits: Naive T cell percentage and TCR beta diversity correlated strongly.

With a J-beta primer mix and a sample-barcoded 5' primer, a second PCR ran roughly 7 to 11 cycles. TCRdb re-derived calls from the 5' RACE reads in MiXCR, one entry per CDR3 protein. The table has about 930,000 distinct CDR3 sequences, 29% seen once; the top ten hold more than 8.5%. This CDR3 has 15 amino acids. With 5 bases clipped from V and 3 bases from J, the junction kept 8 bases outside the gene matches. Germline values: CDR1 SGHNT, CDR2 YENEEA. Caucasian, healthy and from Russia, the donors were aged between about 6 and 90. This clonotype was seen a few times. What it binds is unknown. Another study also made use of these data, one on T cells of mothers and their children.

Specimen: blood. The rearrangement joins TRBV11-3 to TRBJ2-5; 8 nucleotides line up with TRBD2. This TCR was recovered from a woman in her thirties or forties in good health. CDR3 coding DNA: TGTGCCAGCAGCCCTTCGGGAGGGCGGGAAGAGACCCAGTACTTC. Translating gives CASSPSGGREETQYF.